The 14 T cell receptor beta chains listed next were all sequenced from one sample in a study of CD8 T cell repertoires and HIV-1 epitope variants. This table comes from immunoSEQ multiplex PCR, and its TCRdb copy is limited to in-frame clones, with some not included. The table records 95,000 or so clones, roughly four fifths of them present only once. Material: uncultured baseline CD8+ T cells from peripheral blood mononuclear cells (PBMCs). The receptors were gathered from a male donor with HIV.

The table lists this clone with a few counts. The chain couples TRBV27 to TRBJ2-7, with 16 bases lining up with TRBD2. The germline V gene encodes CDR1 MNHEY and CDR2 SMNVEV (reference sequence). V was clipped by 6 bases and J by 7 bases; unmatched bases: 6. The CDR3 sequence is 15 residues long. In DNA, the CDR3 is TGTGCCAGCAGGCCGGGACTAGCGGGAGGGGGTGAGCAGTACTTC. Translated: CASRPGLAGGGEQYF.

The gene calls are TRBV4-3 and TRBJ1-4; D may be TRBD1 (6 bases). Between the trimmed V and J ends, which lost 1 base and 8 bases, there was a span of 14 bases. There are 15 residues in the CDR3. Looked up from germline, CDR1 is LGHNA and CDR2 is YSLEER. The CDR3 coding sequence is TGCGCCAGCAGCCAAGCCTCAGGGGTATCCGAAAAACTGTTTTTT. This codes for CASSQASGVSEKLFF.

This sequence joins TRBV2 and TRBJ1-5; D perhaps matches TRBD1 (5 bases). This CDR3 is 15 amino acids long. Germline CDR1 is SNHLY and CDR2 is FYNNEI. With 3 bases removed from V and 0 bases from J, the gap between germline ends came to 9 bases. Here the CDR3 reads CASSEFGGSNQPQHF. The CDR3 DNA follows: TGTGCCAGCAGTGAGTTCGGGGGTAGCAATCAGCCCCAGCATTTT.

This sequence joins TRBV30 and TRBJ1-5, with D tentatively TRBD1 (5 bases). Germline CDR1 is GTSNPN and CDR2 is SVGIG (reference sequence). CDR3 length: 15 amino acids. V was shortened by 2 bases and J by 0 bases, with 11 bases between the two germline ends. CDR3 protein: CAWSQGQNSNQPQHF. The CDR3 region has the DNA TGTGCCTGGAGTCAGGGCCAAAATAGCAATCAGCCCCAGCATTTT.

This chain joins TRBV5-1 and TRBJ2-7; 11 bases map to TRBD1. Germline lookup yields CDR1 SGHRS and CDR2 YFSETQ. The CDR3 contains 14 residues. After removal of 4 bases from V and 5 bases from J, the junction contained 5 bases not matched to a gene. In DNA, the CDR3 is TGCGCCAGCAGCGGACTGGGACAGGGGGACGAGCAGTACTTC. This sequence encodes CASSGLGQGDEQYF.

The chain recombines TRBV19 with TRBJ1-2; possibly TRBD1 for D (5 bases). Germline V lookup: CDR1 LNHDA, CDR2 SQIVND (reference sequence). This CDR3 has 16 residues. The germline V and J ends were trimmed by 3 bases and 2 bases, with 16 bases remaining between them. The CDR3 DNA sequence: TGTGCCAGTAGTATGCCGCCCGGCGGGGCCAACTATGGCTACACCTTC. As protein: CASSMPPGGANYGYTF.

The chain is built from TRBV19 and TRBJ1-2; no reliable D call. Between the trimmed V and J ends, which lost 3 bases and 5 bases, there was a span of 16 bases. The CDR3 totals 15 residues. Germline V CDR1 and CDR2: LNHDA, SQIVND (reference sequence). CDR3: CASSIPPGDYYGYTF. The DNA of the CDR3 is TGTGCCAGTAGTATCCCCCCGGGAGACTATTATGGCTACACCTTC.

This clone was seen only a few times. V usage is TRBV2 and J usage is TRBJ1-2, with TRBD1 identical over 11 bases. Germline lookup yields CDR1 SNHLY and CDR2 FYNNEI. The CDR3 is 15 amino acids. The V segment lost 2 bases and the J segment 8 bases; nucleotides outside the gene matches: 7. The CDR3 nucleotides read TGTGCCAGCAGTGAACGCGGACAGGGGGCCACAGGCTACACCTTC. The encoded protein is CASSERGQGATGYTF.

This clone was seen at least ten times. The sample carries other DNA sequences with the same CDR3. The chain recombines TRBV30 with TRBJ2-5, with 14 positions matching TRBD2. Germline trimming cut 3 bases from V and 4 bases from J; bases unmatched to any gene: 7. CDR1 GTSNPN and CDR2 SVGIG come from the germline V gene (reference sequence). There are 16 residues in the CDR3. The CDR3 DNA reads TGTGCCTGGAGCCCCGGACTAGCGGGGGGCCCAGAGACCCAGTACTTC. This translates into CAWSPGLAGGPETQYF.

The chain is built from TRBV4-1 and TRBJ2-5; D is uncertain. Germline V lookup: CDR1 MGHRA, CDR2 YSYEKL. The length of the CDR3 is 11 residues. Trimming left V 3 bases short and J 4 bases short, with 3 bases between. The CDR3 DNA follows: TGCGCCAGCAGCCACGGAGAGACCCAGTACTTC. Protein: CASSHGETQYF.

The chain is built from TRBV9 and TRBJ1-3; possibly TRBD1 for D (6 bases). CDR1 SGDLS and CDR2 YYNGEE come from the germline V gene. With 4 bases removed from V and 2 bases from J, the gap between germline ends came to 13 bases. This CDR3 region has 15 residues. CDR3 DNA sequence: TGTGCCAGCAGCTCAACAGGGAACGCTGGAAACACCATATATTTT. Its translation: CASSSTGNAGNTIYF.

This clone qualifies as medium-sized. The genes are TRBV29-1 and TRBJ1-2; TRBD1 is a possible D gene (6 bases). The germline V gene encodes CDR1 SQVTM and CDR2 ANQGSEA. The CDR3 covers 12 residues. V was pared by 8 bases and J by 4 bases, with 14 bases between. The CDR3 loop reads CSTTQGSYGYTF. In DNA form, the CDR3 reads TGCAGCACGACTCAGGGGAGCTATGGCTACACCTTC.

In nucleotides, the CDR3 is TGTGCCGGGGGGGGTCAGCCTCCCTATGGCTACACCTTC. Amino acids: CAGGGQPPYGYTF. This chain uses TRBV28 with TRBJ1-2; maybe TRBD1 (5 bases). The germline V gene encodes CDR1 MDHEN and CDR2 SYDVKM. This CDR3 contains 13 residues. The V gene lost 11 bases and the J gene lost 4 bases, with 17 bases spanning the gap.

V gene TRBV7-2 combines with J gene TRBJ1-2; D is unresolved. CDR1 and CDR2 from the germline V gene are SGHTA and FQGNSA. The V and J ends lost 1 base and 4 bases respectively, with 7 bases between them. There are 13 residues in the CDR3. CDR3 nucleotides: TGTGCCAGCAGCTTAGATTTGGGCTATGGCTACACCTTC. Amino acid sequence: CASSLDLGYGYTF.